This T cell receptor beta chain was captured in a study of T cell responses to AZD1222 COVID-19 vaccine. Regarding the study as a whole: Donors skewed white British and female; clonal diversity was possibly underestimated. Receipt of two AZD1222 doses was followed by a rise in Spike-specific TCR breadth and depth. At 160-218 and 743-854, vaccine-associated CD4 TCRs were dominant, and they spanned spike.

Pooled samples include second doses given at about 4 or 12 weeks. On this clone itself: The antigen remains unidentified.

In germline, CDR1 is LGHDT, CDR2 YNNKEL (reference sequence). V lost 4 bases and J lost 4, with 3 bases in between. The CDR3 consists of 11 residues. Profiling relied on immunoSEQ multiplex PCR, and the TCRdb table lists in-frame clones only, not all of them. This sample has some 120,000 clones, with 89% found just once. The sequencing here drew on peripheral blood, taken 28 days after the second AZD1222 dose. This sequence was found in an adult who received the AZD1222 COVID-19 vaccine. This chain connects TRBV3-1 (or the pseudogene TRBV3-2) to TRBJ2-3; no clear D gene. CDR3 residues: CASSRADTQYF. The CDR3 bases are TGTGCCAGCAGCCGGGCAGATACGCAGTATTTT.